This note documents a single T cell receptor beta chain sequence. The sample originates from a study of blood T cell repertoires in COVID-19. The wider study: Acute and convalescent COVID-19 samples came from the United States, Italy and Spain.

Authors' methods: Reference gene primers were amplified, and this amplification served to estimate nucleated cell counts. TCRdb's copy holds only in-frame clones and misses some; the assay was immunoSEQ multiplex PCR. That table is the source of V, J and clone size, and D and trimming were worked out from the DNA. The repertoire holds around 280,000 clones, with roughly 86% as singletons. The CDR3 contains 16 residues. Trimming took 4 bases from V and 1 from J; bases not matched to a gene: 7. Germline CDR1 and CDR2: SGHNT and YYREEE (reference sequence). A Seattle source enrolled patients during active infection and followed them longitudinally.

This chain connects TRBV5-4 to TRBJ2-4; 8 bases line up with TRBD1. This receptor was obtained from a woman aged 30 to 39 with COVID-19, enrolled during active disease. The sequenced material came from peripheral blood. CDR3 sequence reads: CASSPRQGLAKNIQYF. CDR3 DNA: TGTGCCAGCAGCCCCCGACAGGGGTTGGCCAAAAACATTCAGTACTTC.